These 16 T cell receptor beta chains came from one sample sequenced in a study of T cells in Graves' hyperthyroidism and ophthalmopathy (dated by TCRdb to the late 2010s). The library came from multiplex PCR. The reads were generated on an Illumina HiSeq 2000. The TCR beta CDR3 regions were amplified from the RNA transcripts. For the first round of RT-PCR on the TCR CDR3, the HTBI primer set was used together with the Qiagen OneStep RT-PCR kit. TCRdb trimmed public reads at Q25 via fastp, called clones via MiXCR and kept in-frame beta chains. For every CDR3 protein sequence, its rows merge into one entry that carries the most common genes and DNA. The sample records around 720,000 distinct CDR3 sequences, 35% of which are singletons. The ten largest clones take up approximately 31% of the sample. The material sequenced was blood. The receptors shown here come from a woman between 35 and 50 years old with Graves' hyperthyroidism.

The chain links TRBV7-2 to TRBJ1-2; weak D call: TRBD1 (5 bases). V was trimmed by 8 bases and J by 6 bases, leaving 19 bases between them. CDR1 and CDR2 (germline): SGHTA, FQGNSA. This CDR3 region has 14 residues. CDR3 protein: CASSPLEGLHGYTF. The CDR3 nucleotides are TGTGCCAGCTCACCACTCGAGGGGCTTCATGGCTACACCTTC.

The chain has TRBV3-1 and TRBJ1-1, with D maybe TRBD1 (6 bases). V lost 2 bases and J lost 4, with 14 bases in between. The CDR3 totals 15 residues. Per the germline V gene, CDR1 is LGHDT and CDR2 is YNNKEL (reference sequence). The CDR3 here is CASSQTRGGGTEAFF. The CDR3 bases are TGTGCCAGCAGCCAAACCAGGGGAGGTGGCACTGAAGCTTTCTTT.

About this clonotype itself: The junction differs from germline at one of its ends, possibly a read error. J is TRBJ2-7 and V is TRBV7-2, with D tentatively TRBD2 (5 bases). The V gene's germline CDR1 is SGHTA and CDR2 FQGNSA. CDR3 size: 14 residues. The CDR3 region is CASSQEGNNYEQYF. CDR3 sequence (DNA): TGCGCCAGCAGCCAAGAGGGCAATAACTACGAGCAGTACTTC.

The chain employs TRBV25-1 and TRBJ1-4; TRBD1 matches at 9 bases. Germline CDR1 MGHDK, CDR2 SYGVNS. Trimming took 5 bases from V and 8 from J; bases not matched to a gene: 9. The length of the CDR3 is 15 residues. The CDR3 nucleotides are TGTGCCAGCAGTTACCCTGGACAGGGGAGAGAAAAACTGTTTTTT. It yields the protein CASSYPGQGREKLFF.

This clonotype was observed a few times. The genes are TRBV10-3 and TRBJ1-6; maybe TRBD1 (5 bases). The length of the CDR3 is 15 residues. The germline gives CDR1 ENHRY, CDR2 SYGVKD. Trimming removed 4 bases at V and 2 bases at J, with 9 bases between. The CDR3 region has the DNA TGTGCCATCAGTGGCGGGACGGCCTATAATTCACCCCTCCACTTT. It is translated as CAISGGTAYNSPLHF.

The chain employs TRBV20-1 and TRBJ2-5; D may be TRBD1 (5 bases). Germline V gives CDR1 DFQATT, CDR2 SNEGSKA (reference sequence). The CDR3 runs 16 residues. Between the trimmed V and J ends, which lost 6 bases and 0 bases, there was a span of 20 bases. The CDR3 loop reads CSAMPPGRGNQETQYF. The CDR3 region has the DNA TGCAGTGCCATGCCCCCAGGGCGCGGAAACCAAGAGACCCAGTACTTC.

This clonotype was observed many times. V usage is TRBV7-9 and J usage is TRBJ2-2, with 13 positions matching TRBD2. The germline V gene has CDR1 SEHNR and CDR2 FQNEAQ (reference sequence). CDR3 length: 15 residues. Trimming removed 5 bases from V and 5 bases from J; junction bases left unmatched: 2. Written as DNA, the CDR3 is TGTGCCAGCAGCGGACTAGCGGGAGTAACCGGGGAGCTGTTTTTT. This gives the protein CASSGLAGVTGELFF.

This clonotype was seen only a few times. A read error may account for a junction end that differs from germline. This sequence joins TRBV7-2 and TRBJ2-7; TRBD2 matches 11 bases. CDR3 size: 14 residues. The germline V gene encodes CDR1 SGHTA and CDR2 FQGNSA. CDR3 loop: CASSLAGGYNEQYF. The CDR3 nucleotides read TGCGCCAGCAGCTTAGCGGGAGGGTACAATGAGCAGTACTTC.

On this clonotype itself: A much larger clone is a single base away; this may be a read error. This chain links TRBV19 with TRBJ1-2, with D tentatively TRBD1 (6 bases). CDR1 LNHDA and CDR2 SQIVND come from the germline V gene (reference sequence). This CDR3 is 13 amino acids long. The CDR3 DNA reads as TGTGCCAGTACCTCGACAGGATCCTATGGCTACGCCTTC. Its protein product is CASTSTGSYGYAF.

The chain couples TRBV10-3 to TRBJ2-5; 7 bases are shared with TRBD1. Germline V lookup: CDR1 ENHRY, CDR2 SYGVKD. The CDR3 contains 11 residues. V shed 3 bases and J 12 bases; nucleotides not matched to a gene: 4. The CDR3 is CAISEEGTEYF. The DNA of the CDR3 is TGTGCCATCAGTGAAGAAGGGACAGAGTACTTC.

Ten or more counts support this clonotype. The rearrangement links TRBV15 to TRBJ1-5; no reliable D call. The CDR3 consists of 13 residues. V was clipped by 1 base and J by 5 bases, with 6 bases between them. Germline values: CDR1 LNHNV, CDR2 YYDKDF (reference sequence). The CDR3 DNA is TGTGCCACCAGCAGAGTGGTCGATCAGCCCCAGCATTTT. It codes for CATSRVVDQPQHF.

This clonotype was observed at least ten times. The V call is TRBV10-3, the J call TRBJ2-7; 8 positions match TRBD2. The CDR3 contains 17 residues. V lost 6 bases, J lost 0 bases, and 13 bases stayed unmatched. The V gene's germline CDR1 is ENHRY and CDR2 SYGVKD. CDR3 amino acids: CAIRRASGPASSYEQYF. The CDR3 DNA is TGTGCCATCAGGAGAGCTAGCGGGCCGGCGAGCTCCTACGAGCAGTACTTC.

This clonotype occurred many times. This sequence joins TRBV6-5 and TRBJ1-2, with D uncertain. Germline V CDR1 and CDR2: MNHEY, SVGAGI. With 5 bases removed from V and 2 bases from J, the gap between germline ends came to 9 bases. CDR3 length: 13 residues. CDR3 protein: CASSQTYNYGYTF. In DNA, the CDR3 is TGTGCCAGCAGTCAGACATACAACTATGGCTACACCTTC.

Points on this clonotype: A much bigger clone sits one base away, suggesting this may be a read error. The chain combines TRBV7-2 with TRBJ1-6; D is possibly TRBD1 (6 bases). V gave up 5 bases and J gave up 9 bases, with 20 bases separating them. The CDR3 has 16 residues. CDR1 SGHTA and CDR2 FQGNSA come from the germline V gene. CDR3 nucleotides: TGTGCCAGCAGCCTCTTTCGGGGGCGCGAGAGTTCACCCCTCCACTTT. Amino acids: CASSLFRGRESSPLHF.

Ten or more counts support this clonotype. The genes are TRBV19 and TRBJ1-2; D remains unclear. The CDR3 is made up of 15 amino acids. Per germline, CDR1 LNHDA and CDR2 SQIVND (reference sequence). V gave up 0 bases and J gave up 4 bases, with 12 bases separating them. For the CDR3, the DNA is TGTGCCAGTAGTATAGAGCAAAGGCACTCCTATGGCTACACCTTC. This encodes CASSIEQRHSYGYTF. Full variable domain (outside the CDR3, taken from reference TRBV19 and TRBJ1-2): DGGITQSPKYLFRKEGQNVTLSCEQNLNHDAMYWYRQDPGQGLRLIYYSQIVNDFQKGDIAEGYSVSREKKESFPLTVTSAQKNPTAFYLCASSIEQRHSYGYTFGSGTRLTVV.

This chain uses TRBV10-3 with TRBJ1-4, with a tentative D call TRBD1 (5 bases). Deletions cut 5 bases from V and 8 bases from J, with 15 bases between. This CDR3 has 14 amino acids. Germline CDR1 and CDR2: ENHRY and SYGVKD. In DNA form, the CDR3 reads TGTGCCATCAGTCTCGGGACCATAAACGAAAAACTGTTTTTT. As protein: CAISLGTINEKLFF.